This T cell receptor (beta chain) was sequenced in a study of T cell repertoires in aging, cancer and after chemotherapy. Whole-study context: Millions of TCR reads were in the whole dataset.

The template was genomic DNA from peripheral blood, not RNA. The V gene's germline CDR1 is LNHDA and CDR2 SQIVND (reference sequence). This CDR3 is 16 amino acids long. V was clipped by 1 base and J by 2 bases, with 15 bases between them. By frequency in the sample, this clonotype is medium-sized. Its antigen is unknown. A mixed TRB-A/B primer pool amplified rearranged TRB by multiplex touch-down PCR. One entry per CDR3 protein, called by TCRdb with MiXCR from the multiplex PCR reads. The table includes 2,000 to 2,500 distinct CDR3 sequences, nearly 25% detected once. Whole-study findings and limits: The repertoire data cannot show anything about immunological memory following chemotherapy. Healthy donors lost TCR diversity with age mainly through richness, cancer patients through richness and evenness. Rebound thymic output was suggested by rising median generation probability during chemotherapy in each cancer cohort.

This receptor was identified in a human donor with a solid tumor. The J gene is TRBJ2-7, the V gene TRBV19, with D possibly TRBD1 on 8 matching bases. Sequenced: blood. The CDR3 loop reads CASSIGGGTGTYEQYF. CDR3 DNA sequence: TGTGCCAGTAGTATAGGGGGAGGGACAGGCACCTACGAGCAGTACTTC. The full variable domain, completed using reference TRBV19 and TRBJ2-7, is DGGITQSPKYLFRKEGQNVTLSCEQNLNHDAMYWYRQDPGQGLRLIYYSQIVNDFQKGDIAEGYSVSREKKESFPLTVTSAQKNPTAFYLCASSIGGGTGTYEQYFGPGTRLTVT.